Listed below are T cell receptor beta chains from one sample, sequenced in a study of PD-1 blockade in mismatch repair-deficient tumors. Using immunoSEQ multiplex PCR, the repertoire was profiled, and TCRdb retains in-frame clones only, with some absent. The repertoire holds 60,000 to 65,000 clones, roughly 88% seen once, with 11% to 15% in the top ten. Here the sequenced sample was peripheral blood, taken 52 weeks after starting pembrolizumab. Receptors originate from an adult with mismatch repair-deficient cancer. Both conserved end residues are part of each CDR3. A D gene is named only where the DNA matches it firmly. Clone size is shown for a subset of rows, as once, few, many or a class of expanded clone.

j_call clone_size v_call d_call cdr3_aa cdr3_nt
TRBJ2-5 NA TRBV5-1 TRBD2 CASSNGLAGEETQYF TGCGCCAGCAGCAACGGACTAGCGGGAGAAGAGACCCAGTACTTC
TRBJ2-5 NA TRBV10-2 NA CASSDASTRGTQYF TGCGCCAGCAGTGACGCTAGTACTCGAGGGACCCAGTACTTC
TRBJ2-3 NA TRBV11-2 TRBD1 CASSSQGQALSTDTQYF TGTGCCAGCAGCTCCCAAGGACAGGCCCTTAGCACAGATACGCAGTATTTT
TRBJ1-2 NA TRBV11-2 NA CASSLAPGAINGYTF TGTGCCAGCAGCTTAGCCCCAGGGGCCATAAATGGCTACACCTTC
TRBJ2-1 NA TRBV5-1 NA CASSFGNEQFF TGCGCCAGCAGCTTTGGCAATGAGCAGTTCTTC
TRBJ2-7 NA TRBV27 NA CASSSPTGVEQYF TGTGCCAGCAGTTCCCCGACAGGCGTCGAGCAGTACTTC
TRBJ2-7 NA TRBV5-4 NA CASSHAPLSEQYF TGTGCCAGCAGCCACGCCCCCTTGAGCGAGCAGTACTTC
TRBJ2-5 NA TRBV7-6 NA CASSYDSYQETQYF TGTGCCAGCAGCTACGACAGTTACCAAGAGACCCAGTACTTC
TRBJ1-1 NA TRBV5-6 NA CASSLSNTEAFF TGTGCCAGCAGCTTGTCCAACACTGAAGCTTTCTTT
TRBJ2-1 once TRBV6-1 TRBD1 CASSEGGRGLEGEQFF TGTGCCAGCAGTGAAGGGGGCAGGGGGCTAGAGGGTGAGCAGTTCTTC
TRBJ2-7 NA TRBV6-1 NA CASRGDGGHEQYF TGTGCCAGCAGGGGAGATGGGGGGCACGAGCAGTACTTC
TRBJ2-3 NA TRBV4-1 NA CASSQVRGGDTQYF TGCGCCAGCAGCCAAGTCCGCGGAGGGGATACGCAGTATTTT
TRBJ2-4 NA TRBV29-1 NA CSVIKNIQYF TGCAGCGTTATCAAAAACATTCAGTACTTC
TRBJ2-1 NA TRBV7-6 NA CASSLSDRKFYNEQFF TGTGCCAGCAGCCTCTCGGACCGAAAATTTTACAATGAGCAGTTCTTC
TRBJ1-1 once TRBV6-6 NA CASSYNSLNTEAFF TGTGCCAGCAGTTACAACAGCTTGAACACTGAAGCTTTCTTT
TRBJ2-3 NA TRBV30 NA CAWSTTLNTDTQFF TGTGCCTGGAGTACCACTTTGAACACAGATACGCAGTTTTTT
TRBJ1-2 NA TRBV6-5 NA CASSRGVGGVHGYTF TGTGCCAGCAGTCGAGGGGTTGGAGGGGTACATGGCTACACCTTC
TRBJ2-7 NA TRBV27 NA CASCWDYEQYF TGTGCCAGCTGTTGGGACTACGAGCAGTACTTC
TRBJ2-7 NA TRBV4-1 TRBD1 CASSQKPGTGYYEQYF TGCGCCAGCAGCCAAAAACCCGGGACAGGGTACTACGAGCAGTACTTC
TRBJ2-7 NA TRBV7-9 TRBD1 CASSLEDRVEQYF TGTGCCAGCAGCTTAGAGGACAGGGTAGAGCAGTACTTC
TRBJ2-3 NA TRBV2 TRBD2 CASSPGLAGVMDTQYF TGTGCCAGCAGCCCGGGACTAGCGGGAGTGATGGATACGCAGTATTTT
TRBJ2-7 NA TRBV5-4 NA CASSIQPGSREYEQYF TGTGCCAGCAGTATACAGCCCGGGAGTAGAGAGTACGAGCAGTACTTC